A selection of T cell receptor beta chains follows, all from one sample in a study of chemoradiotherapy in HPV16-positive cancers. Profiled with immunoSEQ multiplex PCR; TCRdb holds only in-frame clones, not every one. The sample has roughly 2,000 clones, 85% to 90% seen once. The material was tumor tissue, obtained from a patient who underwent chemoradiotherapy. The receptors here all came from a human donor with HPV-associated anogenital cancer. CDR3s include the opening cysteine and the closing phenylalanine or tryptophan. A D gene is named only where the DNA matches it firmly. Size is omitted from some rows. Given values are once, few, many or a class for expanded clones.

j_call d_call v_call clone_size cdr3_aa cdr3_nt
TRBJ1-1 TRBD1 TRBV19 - CASSIQGAMGTEAFF TGTGCCAGTAGTATTCAGGGGGCAATGGGAACTGAAGCTTTCTTT
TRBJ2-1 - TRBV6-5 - CASSYSGADEQFF TGTGCCAGCAGTTACTCGGGTGCGGATGAGCAGTTCTTC
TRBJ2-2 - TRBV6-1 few CASSERVAGELFF TGTGCCAGCAGTGAAAGGGTCGCCGGGGAGCTGTTTTTT
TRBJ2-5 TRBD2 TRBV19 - CASSRLAGGSETQYF TGTGCCAGTAGTCGACTAGCGGGAGGGTCAGAGACCCAGTACTTC
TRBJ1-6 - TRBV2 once CASYSGRQGSPLHF TGTGCCAGCTACTCTGGGAGGCAGGGTTCACCCCTCCACTTT
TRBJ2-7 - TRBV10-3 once CAISDGISYEQYF TGTGCCATCAGTGACGGGATCTCCTACGAGCAGTACTTC
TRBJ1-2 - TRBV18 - CASSPGDGYTF TGTGCCAGCTCACCCGGGGATGGCTACACCTTC
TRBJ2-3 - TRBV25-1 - CASSEYKGTDTQYF TGTGCCAGCAGTGAATATAAGGGCACAGATACGCAGTATTTT
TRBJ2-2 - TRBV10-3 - CAISERGGVSGELFF TGTGCCATCAGTGAACGAGGGGGAGTGTCCGGGGAGCTGTTTTTT
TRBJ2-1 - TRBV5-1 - CASSVNSSYNEQFF TGCGCCAGCAGCGTGAACAGCTCCTACAATGAGCAGTTCTTC
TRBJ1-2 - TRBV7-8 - CASSFDSGGYTF TGTGCCAGCAGCTTCGACAGCGGTGGCTACACCTTC
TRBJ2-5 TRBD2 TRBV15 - CATMTSGSKTQYF TGTGCCACCATGACTAGCGGGAGTAAGACCCAGTACTTC
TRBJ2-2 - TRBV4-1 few CASSLGTYGELFF TGCGCCAGCAGCCTGGGGACTTACGGGGAGCTGTTTTTT
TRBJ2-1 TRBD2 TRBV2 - CASSEAQLAGRGEQFF TGTGCCAGCAGTGAAGCGCAACTAGCGGGAAGAGGTGAGCAGTTCTTC
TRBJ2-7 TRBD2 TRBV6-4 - CASSPQVGGSYEQYF TGTGCCAGCAGCCCGCAGGTCGGCGGGAGTTACGAGCAGTACTTC
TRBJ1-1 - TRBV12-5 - CASTPRALNTEAFF TGTGCTAGTACCCCCCGGGCCTTAAACACTGAAGCTTTCTTT
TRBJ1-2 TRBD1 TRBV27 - CASSSAGTGSIGYTF TGTGCCAGCAGTTCCGCCGGGACAGGGTCGATCGGCTACACCTTC
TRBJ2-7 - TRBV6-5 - CASSYEGTSHEQYF TGTGCCAGCAGTTACGAAGGGACATCCCACGAGCAGTACTTC
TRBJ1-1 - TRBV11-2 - CASSFHGNTEAFF TGTGCCAGCAGCTTTCACGGGAACACTGAAGCTTTCTTT
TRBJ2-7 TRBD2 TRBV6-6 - CASNPGLAGDQHEQYF TGTGCCAGCAACCCGGGACTAGCGGGAGATCAGCACGAGCAGTACTTC
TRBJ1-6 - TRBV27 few CASRDSNSPLHF TGTGCCAGCAGGGACAGCAATTCACCCCTCCACTTT
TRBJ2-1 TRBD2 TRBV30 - CAWSAWTSGRVSNEQFF TGTGCCTGGAGTGCTTGGACTAGCGGGAGGGTCAGCAATGAGCAGTTCTTC
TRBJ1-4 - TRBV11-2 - CASSQQGGNEKLFF TGTGCCAGCAGCCAGCAGGGAGGTAATGAAAAACTGTTTTTT
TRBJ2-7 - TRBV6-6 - CASSYIQGVHEQYF TGTGCCAGCAGTTACATACAGGGAGTCCACGAGCAGTACTTC
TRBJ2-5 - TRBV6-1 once CASSARREWETQYF TGTGCCAGCAGCGCCAGGCGGGAATGGGAGACCCAGTACTTC
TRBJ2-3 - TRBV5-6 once CASSLPLAPDTQYF TGTGCCAGCAGCTTGCCGCTAGCCCCAGATACGCAGTATTTT
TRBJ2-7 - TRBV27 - CASSLSPSGYLEQYF TGTGCCAGCAGTTTATCACCAAGCGGGTATCTTGAGCAGTACTTC
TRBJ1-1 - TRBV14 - CASTQVKAFF TGTGCCAGTACACAGGTGAAAGCTTTCTTT
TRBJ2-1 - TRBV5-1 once CASSVDSSYNEQFF TGCGCCAGCAGCGTGGACAGCTCCTACAATGAGCAGTTCTTC
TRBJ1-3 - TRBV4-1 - CASSQDSLGYGNTIYF TGCGCCAGCAGCCAAGATAGCCTGGGGTATGGAAACACCATATATTTT
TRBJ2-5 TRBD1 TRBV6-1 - CASSSGTGGGETQYF TGTGCCAGCAGCTCCGGGACAGGGGGCGGGGAGACCCAGTACTTC
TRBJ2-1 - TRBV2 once CASRPTASSYNEQFF TGTGCCAGCAGACCGACAGCCAGCTCCTACAATGAGCAGTTCTTC
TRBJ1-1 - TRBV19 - CASSIPSMNTEAFF TGTGCCAGTAGTATCCCTAGCATGAACACTGAAGCTTTCTTT
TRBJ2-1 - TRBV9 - CASSVERGYNEQFF TGTGCCAGCAGCGTAGAGAGGGGATACAATGAGCAGTTCTTC
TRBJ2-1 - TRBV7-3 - CASSLVPKDEQFF TGTGCCAGCAGCTTAGTTCCAAAGGATGAGCAGTTCTTC
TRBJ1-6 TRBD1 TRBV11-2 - CASSSGQGSSPLHF TGTGCCAGCAGCTCGGGACAGGGGTCGTCACCCCTCCACTTT
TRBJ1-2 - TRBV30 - CAWRGYGYTF TGTGCCTGGAGGGGCTATGGCTACACCTTC
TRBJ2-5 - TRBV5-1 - CASSLDSGSGRETQYF TGCGCCAGCAGCTTGGATAGTGGGAGTGGTCGAGAGACCCAGTACTTC
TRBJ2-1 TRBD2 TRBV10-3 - CATAGTSGYNEQFF TGTGCCACCGCCGGGACTAGCGGGTACAATGAGCAGTTCTTC
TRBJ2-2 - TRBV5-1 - CASSLVAGRSTGELFF TGCGCCAGCAGCTTGGTCGCGGGGAGGAGCACCGGGGAGCTGTTTTTT
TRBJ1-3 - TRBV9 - CASSVGGGPGNTIYF TGTGCCAGCAGCGTAGGAGGAGGTCCTGGAAACACCATATATTTT
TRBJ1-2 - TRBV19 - CASSIPGGRYGYTF TGTGCCAGTAGTATCCCGGGGGGCAGATATGGCTACACCTTC
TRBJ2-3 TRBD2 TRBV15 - CATRTGSVAGVDTQYF TGTGCCACCAGGACAGGGTCCGTAGCGGGGGTCGATACGCAGTATTTT
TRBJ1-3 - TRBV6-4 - CASTRGRAGNTIYF TGTGCCAGCACCAGGGGAAGAGCTGGAAACACCATATATTTT
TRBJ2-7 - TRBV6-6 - CASSYSARTYEQYF TGTGCCAGCAGTTACTCAGCCAGGACTTACGAGCAGTACTTC
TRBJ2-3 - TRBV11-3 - CASSLRTSHTDTQYF TGTGCCAGCAGCTTACGGACAAGCCACACAGATACGCAGTATTTT
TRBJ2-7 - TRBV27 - CASVAVNGEQYF TGTGCCAGCGTGGCAGTTAATGGAGAGCAGTACTTC
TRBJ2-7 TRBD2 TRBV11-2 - CASSLTSGGTYEQYF TGTGCCAGCAGCCTGACTAGCGGGGGGACCTACGAGCAGTACTTC
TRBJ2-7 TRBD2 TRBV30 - CAWSVLRGTRAYEQYF TGTGCCTGGAGTGTACTTCGGGGGACTAGAGCCTACGAGCAGTACTTC
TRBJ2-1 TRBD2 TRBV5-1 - CASSSSGGLSNEQFF TGCGCCAGCAGCTCTAGCGGGGGACTATCAAATGAGCAGTTCTTC
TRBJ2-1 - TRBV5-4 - CASSLEQNPYNEQFF TGTGCCAGCAGCTTGGAACAAAACCCCTACAATGAGCAGTTCTTC